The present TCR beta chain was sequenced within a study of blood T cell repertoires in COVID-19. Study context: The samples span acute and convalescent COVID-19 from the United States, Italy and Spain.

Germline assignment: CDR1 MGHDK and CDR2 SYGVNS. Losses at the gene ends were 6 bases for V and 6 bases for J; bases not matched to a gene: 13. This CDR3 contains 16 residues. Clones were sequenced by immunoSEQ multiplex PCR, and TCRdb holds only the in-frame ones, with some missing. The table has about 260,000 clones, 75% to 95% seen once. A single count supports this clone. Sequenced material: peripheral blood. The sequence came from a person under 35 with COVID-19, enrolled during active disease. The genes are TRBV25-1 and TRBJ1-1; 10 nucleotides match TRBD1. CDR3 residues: CASRETKTGGRAEAFF. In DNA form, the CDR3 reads TGTGCCAGCAGAGAAACGAAGACAGGGGGCCGAGCTGAAGCTTTCTTT.